This T cell receptor (beta chain) was recovered during a study of T cells after yellow fever vaccination. TCRdb passed the 5' RACE reads through MiXCR, listing each CDR3 protein once. The sample holds roughly 500,000 distinct CDR3 sequences, 15% to 20% seen once. The V gene lost 5 bases and the J gene lost 4 bases, with 12 bases spanning the gap. Looked up from germline, CDR1 is SGHTA and CDR2 is FQGNSA. CDR3 size: 14 residues. The specimen comprised PBMCs, sampled 15 days after the yellow fever booster vaccination. This receptor was taken from a man aged 25-45 years who received the YFV17D yellow fever vaccine. The rearrangement links TRBV7-2 to TRBJ1-5, with D maybe TRBD1 (6 bases). CDR3 DNA sequence: TGTGCCAGCAGCAAGGGACATTATAATCAGCCCCAGCATTTT. It yields the protein CASSKGHYNQPQHF.